This record covers a single T cell receptor beta chain. Antigen unknown. Profiling relied on immunoSEQ multiplex PCR, and the TCRdb table lists in-frame clones only, not all of them. The table shows approximately 100,000 clones, with about 94% occurring only once. This specimen comes from a study of T cell responses to AZD1222 COVID-19 vaccine. General observations from the study: Of the AZD1222 recipients, only 5 to 7 were seropositive at baseline. The repertoires were collected only after the peak T cell response. After two AZD1222 doses, spike-specific TCR breadth and depth rose versus day 0.

Per germline, CDR1 SGHVS and CDR2 FQNEAQ. The CDR3 runs to 14 residues. The ends were cut back, 0 bases at V and 7 bases at J, with 9 bases in the middle. Source: peripheral blood, taken on day 0 of AZD1222 vaccination. The chain recombines TRBV7-8 with TRBJ1-4; unclear D gene. This TCR derives from an adult in good health. CDR3 coding DNA: TGTGCCAGCAGCTTAGCGATGGAGGGTGAAAAACTGTTTTTT. This codes for CASSLAMEGEKLFF.